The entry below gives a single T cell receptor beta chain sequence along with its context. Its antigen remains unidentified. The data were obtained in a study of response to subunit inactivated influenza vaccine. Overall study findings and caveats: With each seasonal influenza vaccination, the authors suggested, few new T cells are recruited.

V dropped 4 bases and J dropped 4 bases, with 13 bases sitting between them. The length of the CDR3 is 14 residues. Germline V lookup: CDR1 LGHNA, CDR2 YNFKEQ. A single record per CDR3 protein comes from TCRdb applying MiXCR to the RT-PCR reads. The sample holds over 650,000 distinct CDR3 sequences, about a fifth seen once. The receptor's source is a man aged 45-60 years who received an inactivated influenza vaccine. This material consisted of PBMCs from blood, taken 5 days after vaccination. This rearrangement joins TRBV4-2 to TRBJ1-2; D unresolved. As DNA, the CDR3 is TGTGCCAGCAGCCCTCCCGACAAGGCCTATGGCTACACCTTC. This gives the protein CASSPPDKAYGYTF.